The rows below give T cell receptor beta chains drawn from one sample of a study of radiation and T cells in renal cell carcinoma. Assay used: immunoSEQ multiplex PCR; TCRdb lists only in-frame clones, some missing. The repertoire holds 150,000 to 160,000 clones, roughly 87% seen once, with 13% in the top ten. The starting material was blood, obtained from a patient whose treatment included radiotherapy and nephrectomy. Every receptor here comes from a woman between 50 and 59 years old with renal cell carcinoma. The CDR3 runs from the conserved cysteine through the conserved F or W. D genes are given only for firm matches. A clone size is listed for some rows: how often the clone was seen (once, few, many), or a class if it is expanded.

D	V	J	size	CDR3	DNA
-	TRBV7-2	TRBJ2-7	-	CASSLSWGASYEQYF	TGTGCCAGCAGCTTAAGTTGGGGGGCTTCCTACGAGCAGTACTTC
TRBD1	TRBV5-8	TRBJ1-6	-	CASSTDRGSPLHF	TGTGCCAGCAGCACGGACAGGGGTTCACCCCTCCACTTT
TRBD1	TRBV4-3	TRBJ1-4	-	CASSRGDSTNEKLFF	TGCGCCAGCAGCCGCGGGGACAGCACTAATGAAAAACTGTTTTTT
TRBD1	TRBV5-8	TRBJ1-1	-	CASSSTGVTEAFF	TGTGCCAGCAGCTCGACAGGGGTCACTGAAGCTTTCTTT
TRBD1	TRBV10-2	TRBJ1-6	-	CASRVGTGNSPLHF	TGCGCCAGCAGAGTCGGGACAGGGAACTCACCCCTCCACTTT
-	TRBV7-2	TRBJ1-2	-	CASSYTDGNYGYTF	TGTGCCAGCAGCTATACGGACGGGAACTATGGCTACACCTTC
TRBD1	TRBV7-8	TRBJ2-4	-	CASSPGTGGFNIQYF	TGTGCCAGCAGCCCCGGGACAGGGGGCTTCAACATTCAGTACTTC
-	TRBV4-1	TRBJ1-1	-	CASSQPGQPNTEAFF	TGCGCCAGCAGCCAACCGGGACAACCTAACACTGAAGCTTTCTTT
-	TRBV7-9	TRBJ2-1	-	CASSFNGGDLHEQFF	TGTGCCAGCAGCTTTAACGGGGGAGATCTACATGAGCAGTTCTTC
TRBD1	TRBV11-1	TRBJ1-2	-	CASSKDRTNYGYTF	TGTGCCAGCAGCAAGGACAGGACGAACTATGGCTACACCTTC
TRBD2	TRBV6-5	TRBJ2-5	-	CASSNRAGGRETQYF	TGTGCCAGCAGTAATAGAGCGGGGGGCCGAGAGACCCAGTACTTC
-	TRBV6-5	TRBJ2-2	-	CASSYSVGTGELFF	TGTGCCAGCAGTTACTCCGTCGGGACCGGGGAGCTGTTTTTT
-	TRBV15	TRBJ2-7	-	CATSREGTPSYEQYF	TGTGCCACCAGCAGAGAAGGGACTCCCTCGTACGAGCAGTACTTC
-	TRBV7-2	TRBJ2-3	-	CASSRNRVGTDTQYF	TGTGCCAGCAGCCGTAACAGGGTCGGCACAGATACGCAGTATTTT
TRBD2	TRBV9	TRBJ2-1	once	CASSVLGGYNEQFF	TGTGCCAGCAGTGTCCTCGGGGGGTACAATGAGCAGTTCTTC
-	TRBV7-2	TRBJ2-3	-	CASSFSTDTQYF	TGTGCCAGCTCCTTTAGCACAGATACGCAGTATTTT
-	TRBV6-6	TRBJ1-4	-	CASSYSSSEKLFF	TGTGCCAGCAGTTACTCGTCAAGCGAAAAACTGTTTTTT
-	TRBV14	TRBJ2-6	-	CASSQGGANVLTF	TGTGCCAGCAGCCAAGGCGGGGCCAACGTCCTGACTTTC
TRBD1	TRBV5-4	TRBJ1-4	-	CASSLEGRGNEKLFF	TGTGCCAGCAGCTTGGAAGGCAGGGGGAATGAAAAACTGTTTTTT
-	TRBV2	TRBJ1-5	once	CASKGDGNQPQHF	TGTGCCAGCAAAGGTGACGGCAATCAGCCCCAGCATTTT
TRBD1	TRBV5-1	TRBJ1-2	-	CASSQYTTGYGYTF	TGCGCCAGCAGCCAATATACGACAGGGTATGGCTACACCTTC
-	TRBV14	TRBJ1-3	once	CASSQFMDTIYF	TGTGCCAGCAGCCAGTTTATGGACACCATATATTTT